The clone carrying this TCR beta chain has at least ten counts. Its antigen is not identified. The data belong to a study of blood T cells in healthy people across ages. Alongside a J-beta primer mix, a sample-barcoded 5' primer served in a second PCR lasting roughly 6 to 12 cycles. MiXCR, applied by TCRdb to the 5' RACE reads, yields one record per CDR3 protein. The sample has over a million distinct CDR3 sequences; roughly 45% are singletons. Study outcomes and limitations: In long-lived donors, naive CD4+ cell counts and diversity exceeded those of aged donors.

The germline V gene has CDR1 SGHTA and CDR2 FQGNSA. The CDR3 spans 14 residues. V was trimmed by 5 bases and J by 1 base, leaving 12 bases between them. Sequencing was carried out using blood. The chain recombines TRBV7-2 with TRBJ2-7; TRBD1 or TRBD2 may be the D gene (5 bases each). The source of this sequence is a woman younger than 30 in good health. The CDR3 region has the DNA TGTGCCAGCAGCCTCCGGGACCAGTCCTACGAGCAGTACTTC. Translated: CASSLRDQSYEQYF.